This paragraph reports one T cell receptor beta chain. The trim removed 4 bases at V and 4 bases at J, leaving 11 bases unmatched. This CDR3 contains 17 residues. Germline values: CDR1 SGHAT, CDR2 FQNNGV. The entry originates in a study of PD-L1 blockade in urothelial cancer. Study-level information: Patients had been given 0 to 3 earlier chemotherapy regimens.

Method: immunoSEQ multiplex PCR; TCRdb's copy keeps in-frame clones and lacks some. This sample has 30,000 or so clones, with 80% to 90% found just once. Time point meaning: peripheral blood 6 weeks after treatment start. This chain joins TRBV11-2 and TRBJ2-1; 9 bases are a match to TRBD2. The source is a man of 80 years or more with urothelial cancer. Specimen: PBMCs, collected around atezolizumab (anti-PD-L1) treatment. The CDR3 nucleotides read TGTGCCAGCAGCTATATGGCTAGCGGGGTCACTTACAATGAGCAGTTCTTC. The encoded protein is CASSYMASGVTYNEQFF.